This entry lists 5 T cell receptor beta chains sequenced from one sample in a study of blood T cell repertoires in COVID-19 (dated by TCRdb to 2018 to 2020). Library preparation was by the immunoSEQ multiplex PCR assay. TCRdb limited this immuneACCESS table to in-frame rearrangements with V and J called. A share of clones is missing; checked studies link under half to unresolved V genes, and the rest is unexplained. Within this sample are over 300,000 clones, with 80% to 90% of them counted one time only. About 1.2% of the sample is taken by the ten largest. The sample consisted of peripheral blood. The receptors come from a woman between 45 and 60 years old with acute or convalescent COVID-19.

The J gene is TRBJ2-5, the V gene TRBV5-4; D perhaps matches TRBD2 (6 bases). The CDR3 loop spans 15 amino acids. V shed 1 base and J shed 3 bases, with 13 bases lying between them. Germline CDR1 SGHNT, CDR2 YYREEE (reference sequence). CDR3 in amino acids: CASSLKGAGEETQYF. CDR3 nucleotide sequence: TGTGCCAGCAGCTTGAAGGGAGCGGGTGAAGAGACCCAGTACTTC.

V and J are TRBV6-4 and TRBJ1-5; TRBD1 matches 7 bases. CDR3 length: 15 amino acids. Per the germline V gene, CDR1 is MRHNA and CDR2 is SNTAGT. V trimming: 6 bases; J trimming: 0 bases; junction bases outside the gene matches: 5. The chain's CDR3 is CASREQGYSNQPQHF. As DNA, the CDR3 is TGTGCCAGCAGAGAACAGGGGTATAGCAATCAGCCCCAGCATTTT.

The V call is TRBV30, the J call TRBJ1-6, with 7 nucleotides matching TRBD1. V was clipped by 3 bases and J by 13 bases; unmatched bases: 12. The CDR3 runs 14 residues. Germline-derived CDR1 and CDR2 are GTSNPN and SVGIG (reference sequence). CDR3 in DNA: TGTGCCTGGAGGGGGCAGGGGGTGTTGTCTCCCCTCCACTTT. Residues: CAWRGQGVLSPLHF.

J is TRBJ1-2 and V is TRBV7-8, with a tentative D call TRBD1 (5 bases). V shed 1 base and J shed 2 bases, with 8 bases lying between them. This CDR3 is 14 amino acids long. Per the germline V gene, CDR1 is SGHVS and CDR2 is FQNEAQ. For the CDR3, the DNA is TGTGCCAGCAGCTTAGTTGCAGGGAACTATGGCTACACCTTC. Translated, it gives CASSLVAGNYGYTF.

Here the CDR3 reads CASSSARGQADTQYF. The CDR3 DNA reads as TGTGCCAGCAGTTCCGCCCGCGGGCAAGCAGATACGCAGTATTTT. The V gene is TRBV27, the J gene TRBJ2-3, with D tentatively TRBD2 (5 bases). V was cut by 4 bases and J by 4 bases, with 15 bases left in between. The germline CDR1 and CDR2 sequences are MNHEY and SMNVEV (reference sequence). The CDR3 runs 15 residues.